The 25 T cell receptor beta chains presented below share a single source sample, sequenced in a study of immune evolution from preneoplasia to lung adenocarcinoma. The assay was immunoSEQ multiplex PCR, and TCRdb's table has in-frame clones only and misses some. The table has fewer than 9,500 clones, around 75% seen once; the top ten hold about 8.3%. Sequencing was performed on FFPE minimally invasive lung adenocarcinoma tissue. The receptors shown here come from a donor older than 65 with lung adenocarcinoma.

The chain couples TRBV25-1 to TRBJ2-3, with 11 positions matching TRBD2. The ends lost 5 bases at V and 4 bases at J; junction bases unmatched: 5. The CDR3 is 15 residues long. CDR1 and CDR2 from the germline V gene are MGHDK and SYGVNS. The CDR3 nucleotides are TGTGCCAGCAGTATTCCGGGACTAGCGGCAGATACGCAGTATTTT. As protein: CASSIPGLAADTQYF.

The genes are TRBV20-1 and TRBJ2-2; D ambiguous. The CDR3 is made up of 11 amino acids. Germline CDR1 reads DFQATT; CDR2 reads SNEGSKA (reference sequence). V dropped 6 bases and J dropped 12 bases, with 14 bases sitting between them. The CDR3 DNA reads TGCAGTGCCCAGGTCACGGAGAAGCTGTTTTTT. It specifies CSAQVTEKLFF.

The chain couples TRBV14 to TRBJ1-3, with TRBD1 identical over 8 bases. The CDR3 sequence is 16 residues long. Germline V gene sequence: CDR1 SGHDN, CDR2 FVKESK. V lost 4 bases to trimming and J lost 4 bases; unmatched junction nucleotides: 9. CDR3 coding DNA: TGTGCCAGCAGCCCTCCGGGACAGGTCCCCGGAAACACCATATATTTT. It is translated as CASSPPGQVPGNTIYF.

The chain joins TRBV13 to TRBJ2-7; 9 bases are a match to TRBD1. The J segment lost 7 bases and the V segment lost 2 bases, leaving 9 bases of the junction unmatched. The length of the CDR3 is 15 residues. Germline values: CDR1 PRHDT, CDR2 FYEKMQ (reference sequence). Here the CDR3 DNA reads TGTGCCAGCAGCTTAAGGAAGGGGACAGGGCATGAGCAGTACTTC. This codes for CASSLRKGTGHEQYF.

The chain carries TRBV5-4 and TRBJ2-1; possibly TRBD1 or TRBD2 for D (5 bases each). The germline gives CDR1 SGHNT, CDR2 YYREEE (reference sequence). V was trimmed by 2 bases and J by 5 bases, leaving 14 bases between them. CDR3 length: 15 amino acids. The CDR3 DNA is TGTGCCAGCAGCTTCTTCGGGGCCGGGGACAATGAGCAGTTCTTC. This encodes CASSFFGAGDNEQFF.

This chain links TRBV5-5 with TRBJ2-7; 13 bases are a match to TRBD2. V lost 0 bases to trimming and J lost 4 bases; unmatched junction nucleotides: 1. Germline CDR1 is SGHKS and CDR2 is YYEKEE (reference sequence). This CDR3 region has 15 residues. The DNA for the CDR3 is TGTGCCAGCAGCTTGGGGGGACTAGCGGGATACGAGCAGTACTTC. Its protein is CASSLGGLAGYEQYF.

This clone showed up just once. V and J are TRBV5-1 and TRBJ2-5; the match to TRBD2 covers 7 bases. V dropped 4 bases and J dropped 5; count of bases not matched to a gene: 11. Germline V gene sequence: CDR1 SGHRS, CDR2 YFSETQ. The CDR3 totals 15 residues. The CDR3 is CASSPRGRAYETQYF. The CDR3 DNA sequence: TGCGCCAGCAGCCCCCGTGGGAGGGCTTATGAGACCCAGTACTTC.

The chain links TRBV21-1 to TRBJ1-3. TRBV21-1 is a known pseudogene. This CDR3 contains 17 residues. CDR3 bases: TGTGCCAGCAGCAAAAAGATTGGGCGGATCTATGGAAACACCATATATTTT. It codes for CASSKKIGRIYGNTIYF.

The V call is TRBV19, the J call TRBJ2-1; 10 positions match TRBD2. This CDR3 region has 15 residues. Germline lookup yields CDR1 LNHDA and CDR2 SQIVND (reference sequence). Germline trimming cut 4 bases from V and 4 bases from J; bases unmatched to any gene: 4. The CDR3 sequence: CASSKTSGLYNEQFF. CDR3 DNA sequence: TGTGCCAGTAGTAAGACTAGCGGGCTGTACAATGAGCAGTTCTTC.

The J gene is TRBJ2-7, the V gene TRBV18; D not resolved. This CDR3 region has 11 residues. The germline V and J ends were trimmed by 6 bases and 5 bases, with 8 bases remaining between them. Germline-derived CDR1 and CDR2 are KGHSH and LQKENI. CDR3 coding DNA: TGTGCCAGCTCCCTAAGGGACGAGCAGTACTTC. Translated: CASSLRDEQYF.

V is TRBV15 and J is TRBJ1-5; TRBD1 is a possible D gene (6 bases). There are 18 residues in the CDR3. Deletions cut 1 base from V and 9 bases from J, with 25 bases between. Germline CDR1 LNHNV, CDR2 YYDKDF (reference sequence). DNA for the CDR3: TGTGCCACCAGCAGAGTTACCTTGGGGGGGCGCTTAGGTCTGCCCCAGCATTTT. It translates to CATSRVTLGGRLGLPQHF.

This clone is large in the sample. The chain employs TRBV2 and TRBJ1-2; 7 positions agree with TRBD1. Looked up from germline, CDR1 is SNHLY and CDR2 is FYNNEI. This CDR3 comprises 15 residues. J lost 6 bases, V lost 5 bases, and 12 bases had no gene match. The CDR3 here is CASSPLTGIQNGYTF. The CDR3 nucleotides read TGTGCCAGCAGTCCACTGACAGGGATACAGAATGGCTACACCTTC.

This clone came up once. V gene TRBV6-5 combines with J gene TRBJ2-7; D is possibly TRBD2 (7 bases). The CDR3 extends over 12 amino acids. The germline V gene has CDR1 MNHEY and CDR2 SVGAGI. The germline V and J ends were trimmed by 6 bases and 9 bases, with 15 bases remaining between them. CDR3: CASSPQGGGQYF. The DNA of the CDR3 is TGTGCCAGCAGCCCCCAGGGAGGGGGGCAGTACTTC.

CDR3 loop: CASSRDIYNEQFF. The CDR3 bases are TGCGCCAGCAGCCGGGATATCTACAATGAGCAGTTCTTC. This chain connects TRBV5-1 to TRBJ2-1; a weak D match, TRBD2 (5 bases). There are 13 residues in the CDR3. Germline assignment: CDR1 SGHRS and CDR2 YFSETQ. Trimming took off 4 bases at V and 3 bases at J, with 8 bases between the two ends. The variable domain in full, completed from reference TRBV5-1 and TRBJ2-1, reads KAGVTQTPRYLIKTRGQQVTLSCSPISGHRSVSWYQQTPGQGLQFLFEYFSETQRNKGNFPGRFSGRQFSNSRSEMNVSTLELGDSALYLCASSRDIYNEQFFGPGTRLTVL.

The chain is built from TRBV7-9 and TRBJ1-1, with D maybe TRBD1 (6 bases). The CDR3 has 13 amino acids. CDR1 and CDR2 from the germline V gene are SEHNR and FQNEAQ (reference sequence). The ends were cut back, 5 bases at V and 6 bases at J, with 13 bases in the middle. The CDR3 loop reads CASSNRGQSEAFF. The CDR3 coding sequence is TGTGCCAGCAGCAACCGGGGACAATCTGAAGCTTTCTTT. Full variable domain (missing parts from reference TRBV7-9 and TRBJ1-1): DTGVSQNPRHKITKRGQNVTFRCDPISEHNRLYWYRQTLGQGPEFLTYFQNEAQLEKSRLLSDRFSAERPKGSFSTLEIQRTEQGDSAMYLCASSNRGQSEAFFGQGTRLTVV.

The V gene is TRBV7-9, the J gene TRBJ1-1; 9 nucleotides match TRBD1. V shed 5 bases, J shed 2 bases, and the junction held 6 bases outside the gene matches. The CDR3 loop spans 15 amino acids. Germline CDR1 SEHNR, CDR2 FQNEAQ (reference sequence). The CDR3 DNA reads TGTGCCAGCAGCAGCGGGACAGGGATCAACACTGAAGCTTTCTTT. This translates into CASSSGTGINTEAFF.

The chain is built from TRBV7-3 and TRBJ2-3; TRBD2 matches 9 bases. Trimming took 5 bases from V and 0 from J; bases not matched to a gene: 6. The CDR3 is 16 amino acids. From germline, CDR1 is SGHTA and CDR2 FQGTGA. CDR3 DNA: TGTGCCAGCAGCCCTCTAGCGGGAACTAGCACAGATACGCAGTATTTT. This gives the protein CASSPLAGTSTDTQYF. The whole variable domain, remainder taken from reference TRBV7-3 and TRBJ2-3, is GAGVSQTPSNKVTEKGKYVELRCDPISGHTALYWYRQSLGQGPEFLIYFQGTGAADDSGLPNDRFFAVRPEGSVSTLKIQRTERGDSAVYLCASSPLAGTSTDTQYFGPGTRLTVL.

The CDR3 DNA is TGTGCCATCAGTTTTACAGGGGTCTCCTACAATGAGCAGTTCTTC. Its translation is CAISFTGVSYNEQFF. The chain has TRBV10-3 and TRBJ2-1; 7 bases fit TRBD1. The germline CDR1 and CDR2 sequences are ENHRY and SYGVKD. V lost 5 bases, J lost 0 bases, and 4 bases stayed unmatched. The CDR3 length is 15 residues.

This sequence joins TRBV28 and TRBJ1-1; D unresolved. Germline V gene data show CDR1 as MDHEN and CDR2 as SYDVKM. The CDR3 loop spans 13 amino acids. Between the trimmed V and J ends, which lost 7 bases and 0 bases, there was a span of 9 bases. The CDR3 DNA reads as TGTGCCAGCACCACCCCCATGAACACTGAAGCTTTCTTT. Translating gives CASTTPMNTEAFF.

V is TRBV7-3 and J is TRBJ2-3, with D perhaps TRBD2 (6 bases). Germline V gene sequence: CDR1 SGHTA, CDR2 FQGTGA. The CDR3 covers 16 residues. V lost 1 base to trimming and J lost 2 bases, with 13 bases between them. DNA of the CDR3: TGTGCCAGCAGCTTAAGGGAAGGCGGGAACACAGATACGCAGTATTTT. It codes for CASSLREGGNTDTQYF.

The chain recombines TRBV5-8 with TRBJ1-2; 9 bases map to TRBD1. This CDR3 has 13 amino acids. The trim removed 4 bases at V and 6 bases at J, leaving 4 bases unmatched. CDR1 and CDR2 (germline): SGHTS, YDEGEE. CDR3 in DNA: TGTGCCAGCAGCATGGGACAGGGAAATGGCTACACCTTC. This codes for CASSMGQGNGYTF.

The rearrangement links TRBV19 to TRBJ2-1; TRBD2 agrees at 14 bases. CDR1 and CDR2 (germline): LNHDA, SQIVND (reference sequence). J gave up 6 bases and V 4 bases, and 2 bases lay outside the gene matches. The CDR3 is made up of 15 amino acids. CDR3 nucleotide sequence: TGTGCCAGTAGTAGGGGACTAGCGGGGGCCAATGAGCAGTTCTTC. It translates to CASSRGLAGANEQFF.

The chain recombines TRBV9 with TRBJ2-2; D could derive from TRBD1 or TRBD2 (5 bases each). The CDR3 loop spans 15 amino acids. V lost 4 bases and J 8 bases, leaving 18 bases between the germline ends. Germline loops: CDR1 SGDLS, CDR2 YYNGEE. In DNA form, the CDR3 reads TGTGCCAGCAGCTCCGGGACCACCTCGGGGGGGGAGCTGTTTTTT. Its translation is CASSSGTTSGGELFF.

This chain links TRBV28 with TRBJ2-2; D is perhaps TRBD1 (6 bases). The CDR3 runs 14 residues. Germline V gene data show CDR1 as MDHEN and CDR2 as SYDVKM. Trimming took 10 bases from V and 6 from J, leaving 18 bases between them. The CDR3 DNA is TGTGCCACCTCCCCCAGGGGTCACGCCGGGGAGCTGTTTTTT. This sequence encodes CATSPRGHAGELFF. Full variable domain (remainder filled in from reference TRBV28 and TRBJ2-2): DVKVTQSSRYLVKRTGEKVFLECVQDMDHENMFWYRQDPGLGLRLIYFSYDVKMKEKGDIPEGYSVSREKKERFSLILESASTNQTSMYLCATSPRGHAGELFFGEGSRLTVL.

The CDR3: CASSFGGSGANVLTF. The DNA for the CDR3 is TGTGCCAGCAGCTTTGGTGGCTCTGGGGCCAACGTCCTGACTTTC. The genes are TRBV7-2 and TRBJ2-6; D is unresolved. Looked up from germline, CDR1 is SGHTA and CDR2 is FQGNSA. V lost 3 bases and J 0 bases, leaving 6 bases between the germline ends. The CDR3 has 15 residues.